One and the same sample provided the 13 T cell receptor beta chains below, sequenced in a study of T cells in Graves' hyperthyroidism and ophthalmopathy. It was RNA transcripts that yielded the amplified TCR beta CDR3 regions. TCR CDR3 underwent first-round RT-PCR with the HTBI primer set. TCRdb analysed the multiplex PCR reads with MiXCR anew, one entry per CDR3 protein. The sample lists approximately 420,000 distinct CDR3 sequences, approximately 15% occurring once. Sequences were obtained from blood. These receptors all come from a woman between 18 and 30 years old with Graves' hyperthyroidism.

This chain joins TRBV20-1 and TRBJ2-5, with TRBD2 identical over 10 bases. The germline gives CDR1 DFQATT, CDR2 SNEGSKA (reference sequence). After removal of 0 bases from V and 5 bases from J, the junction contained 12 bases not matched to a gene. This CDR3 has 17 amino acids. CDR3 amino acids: CSARDVYASGRGETQYF. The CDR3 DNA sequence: TGCAGTGCTAGAGATGTTTACGCTAGCGGGAGAGGGGAGACCCAGTACTTC.

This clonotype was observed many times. The chain's CDR3 is CASSLDPHTGELFF. CDR3 DNA: TGCGCCAGCAGCTTGGATCCTCACACCGGGGAGCTGTTTTTT. V and J are TRBV5-1 and TRBJ2-2; D gene uncertain. Germline lookup yields CDR1 SGHRS and CDR2 YFSETQ. Trimming stripped 0 bases from V and 3 bases from J, with 6 bases between. The CDR3 sequence is 14 residues long.

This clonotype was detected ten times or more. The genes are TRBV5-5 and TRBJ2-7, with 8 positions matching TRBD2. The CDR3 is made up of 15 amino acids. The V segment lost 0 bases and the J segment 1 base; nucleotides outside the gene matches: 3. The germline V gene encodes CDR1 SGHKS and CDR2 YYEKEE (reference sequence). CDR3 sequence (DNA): TGTGCCAGCAGCTTGGCACTAGCGGCATCCTACGAGCAGTACTTC. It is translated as CASSLALAASYEQYF.

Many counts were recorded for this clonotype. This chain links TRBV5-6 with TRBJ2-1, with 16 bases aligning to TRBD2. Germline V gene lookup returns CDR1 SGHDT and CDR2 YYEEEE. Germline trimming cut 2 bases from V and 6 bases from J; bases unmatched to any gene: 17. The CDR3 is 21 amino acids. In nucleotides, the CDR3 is TGTGCCAGCAGCTTACAGGGTCCGGGACTAGCGGGAGGGCCTTGGGGCAATGAGCAGTTCTTC. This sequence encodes CASSLQGPGLAGGPWGNEQFF. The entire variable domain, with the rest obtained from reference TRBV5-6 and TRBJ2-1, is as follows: DAGVTQSPTHLIKTRGQQVTLRCSPKSGHDTVSWYQQALGQGPQFIFQYYEEEERQRGNFPDRFSGHQFPNYSSELNVNALLLGDSALYLCASSLQGPGLAGGPWGNEQFFGPGTRLTVL.

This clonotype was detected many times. CDR3 amino acids: CASSRDRAYNEQFF. CDR3 in DNA: TGTGCCAGCTCCCGGGACAGGGCTTACAATGAGCAGTTCTTC. The rearrangement links TRBV18 to TRBJ2-1, with TRBD1 matching 9 bases. The length of the CDR3 is 14 residues. Germline loops: CDR1 KGHSH, CDR2 LQKENI. The trim removed 6 bases at V and 4 bases at J, leaving 4 bases unmatched. The full variable domain, with the rest looked up from reference TRBV18 and TRBJ2-1, is NAGVMQNPRHLVRRRGQEARLRCSPMKGHSHVYWYRQLPEEGLKFMVYLQKENIIDESGMPKERFSAEFPKEGPSILRIQQVVRGDSAAYFCASSRDRAYNEQFFGPGTRLTVL.

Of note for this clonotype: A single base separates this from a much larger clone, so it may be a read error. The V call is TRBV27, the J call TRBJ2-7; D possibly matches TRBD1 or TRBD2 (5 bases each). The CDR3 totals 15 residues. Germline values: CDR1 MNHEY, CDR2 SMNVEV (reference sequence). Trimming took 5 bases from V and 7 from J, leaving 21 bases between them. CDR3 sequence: CASSLESGTYNEQYF. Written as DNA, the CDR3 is TGTGCCAGCAGTCTCGAATCCGGGACCTACAATGAGCAGTACTTC.

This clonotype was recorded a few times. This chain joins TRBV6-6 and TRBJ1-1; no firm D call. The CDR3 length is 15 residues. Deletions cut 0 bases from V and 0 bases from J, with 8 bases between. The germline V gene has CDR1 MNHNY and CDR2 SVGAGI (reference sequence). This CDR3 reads CASSYSQDLNTEAFF. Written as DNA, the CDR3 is TGTGCCAGCAGTTACTCTCAGGACTTGAACACTGAAGCTTTCTTT.

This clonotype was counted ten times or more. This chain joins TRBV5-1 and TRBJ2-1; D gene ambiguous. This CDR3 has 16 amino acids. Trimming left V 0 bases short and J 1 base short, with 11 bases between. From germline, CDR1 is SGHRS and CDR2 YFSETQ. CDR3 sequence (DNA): TGCGCCAGCAGCTTGGGGCTAGAGGTTTCCTACAATGAGCAGTTCTTC. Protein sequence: CASSLGLEVSYNEQFF.

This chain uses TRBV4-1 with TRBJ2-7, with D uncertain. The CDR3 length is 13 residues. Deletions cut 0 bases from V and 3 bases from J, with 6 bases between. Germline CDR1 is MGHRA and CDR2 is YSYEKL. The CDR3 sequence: CASSQERSYEQYF. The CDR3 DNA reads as TGCGCCAGCAGCCAAGAACGGAGCTACGAGCAGTACTTC.

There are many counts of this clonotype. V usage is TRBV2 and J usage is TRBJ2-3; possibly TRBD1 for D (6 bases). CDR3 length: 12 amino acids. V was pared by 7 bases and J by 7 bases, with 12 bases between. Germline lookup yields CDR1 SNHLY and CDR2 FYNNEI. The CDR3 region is CASTLQGNTQYF. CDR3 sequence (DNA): TGTGCCAGCACCCTACAGGGAAATACGCAGTATTTT. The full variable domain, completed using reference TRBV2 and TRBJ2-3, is EPEVTQTPSHQVTQMGQEVILRCVPISNHLYFYWYRQILGQKVEFLVSFYNNEISEKSEIFDDQFSVERPDGSNFTLKIRSTKLEDSAMYFCASTLQGNTQYFGPGTRLTVL.

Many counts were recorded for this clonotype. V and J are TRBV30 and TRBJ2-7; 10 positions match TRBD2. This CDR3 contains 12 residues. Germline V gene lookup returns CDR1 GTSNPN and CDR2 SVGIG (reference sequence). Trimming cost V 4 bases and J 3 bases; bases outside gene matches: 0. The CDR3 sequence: CAWTSGSYEQYF. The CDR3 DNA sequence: TGTGCCTGGACTAGCGGGAGCTACGAGCAGTACTTC. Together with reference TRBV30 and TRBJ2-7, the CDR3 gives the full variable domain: SQTIHQWPATLVQPVGSPLSLECTVEGTSNPNLYWYRQAAGRGLQLLFYSVGIGQISSEVPQNLSASRPQDRQFILSSKKLLLSDSGFYLCAWTSGSYEQYFGPGTRLTVT.

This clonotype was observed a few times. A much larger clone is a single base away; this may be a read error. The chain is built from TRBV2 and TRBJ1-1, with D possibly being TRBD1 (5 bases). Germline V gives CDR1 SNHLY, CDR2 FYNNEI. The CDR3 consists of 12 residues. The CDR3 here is CAGSGGGTEAFF. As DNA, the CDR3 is TGTGCCGGCAGTGGGGGGGGGACTGAAGCTTTCTTT.

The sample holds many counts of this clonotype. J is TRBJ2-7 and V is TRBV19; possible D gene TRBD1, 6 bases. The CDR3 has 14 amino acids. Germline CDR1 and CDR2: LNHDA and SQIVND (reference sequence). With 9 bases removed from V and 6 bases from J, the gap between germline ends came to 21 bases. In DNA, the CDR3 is TGTGCCAGAATAATACCCGAAAGGACAGTCGAGCAGTACTTC. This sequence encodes CARIIPERTVEQYF.